The following is a T cell receptor (beta chain) sequence with its context. Its antigen is not known. Primers used in a second PCR of roughly 7 to 12 cycles were a sample-barcoded 5' primer and a J-beta primer mix. TCRdb re-called the 5' RACE reads through MiXCR, storing one row per CDR3 protein. The table lists 920,000 or so distinct CDR3 sequences, under 45% of them singletons. Germline assignment: CDR1 LGHDT and CDR2 YNNKEL (reference sequence). The V end was cut by 3 bases, the J end by 7 bases, with 13 bases between. CDR3 length equals 14 residues. This entry comes from a study of blood T cells in healthy people across ages. Study-level findings and limits: No conclusive comparison of naive versus antigen-experienced cells was possible with unsorted PBMCs.

The receptor's source is a woman aged 60-75 years in good health. The sequenced sample was blood. V usage is TRBV3-1 and J usage is TRBJ1-5; D might be TRBD1 (5 bases). The CDR3 region is CASSQGRDPQPQHF. The CDR3 coding sequence is TGTGCCAGCAGCCAGGGCCGGGACCCACAGCCCCAGCATTTT.